One and the same sample provided the 22 T cell receptor beta chains below, sequenced in a study of PD-1 blockade in classical Hodgkin lymphoma. Only in-frame clones appear in the TCRdb table, and some are missing; sequencing was by immunoSEQ multiplex PCR. The data hold 15,000 to 20,000 clones, with about four fifths observed a single time. As to time point: newly diagnosed, previously untreated cHL patient sample. The material sequenced was peripheral blood mononuclear cells (PBMCs). These receptor sequences come from a human donor with classical Hodgkin lymphoma.

The chain is built from TRBV4-1 and TRBJ1-2; tentative D call: TRBD1 (6 bases). Trimming removed 4 bases from V and 5 bases from J, with 11 bases in between. Germline CDR1 MGHRA, CDR2 YSYEKL. The CDR3 extends over 13 amino acids. The CDR3 nucleotides read TGCGCCAGCAGCCCGCCTCAGGGGTATGGCTACACCTTC. Translation gives CASSPPQGYGYTF.

V is TRBV19 and J is TRBJ1-5; unclear D gene. V was trimmed by 1 base and J by 3 bases, leaving 10 bases between them. Looked up from germline, CDR1 is LNHDA and CDR2 is SQIVND (reference sequence). The CDR3 totals 15 residues. In nucleotides, the CDR3 is TGTGCCAGTAGTATAGCTGATCAGTCCAATCAGCCCCAGCATTTT. Protein sequence: CASSIADQSNQPQHF. The full variable domain, completed using reference TRBV19 and TRBJ1-5, is DGGITQSPKYLFRKEGQNVTLSCEQNLNHDAMYWYRQDPGQGLRLIYYSQIVNDFQKGDIAEGYSVSREKKESFPLTVTSAQKNPTAFYLCASSIADQSNQPQHFGDGTRLSIL.

The rearrangement uses TRBV6-6 and TRBJ1-2; 7 nucleotides agree with TRBD1. Germline trimming cut 5 bases from V and 1 base from J; bases unmatched to any gene: 4. The CDR3 extends over 14 amino acids. Germline V CDR1 and CDR2: MNHNY, SVGAGI (reference sequence). CDR3 loop: CASSKTGINYGYTF. The CDR3 nucleotides read TGTGCCAGCAGTAAGACAGGGATTAACTATGGCTACACCTTC.

The rearrangement joins TRBV6-1 to TRBJ2-2; TRBD2 is a possible D gene (6 bases). The CDR3 runs to 15 residues. The ends were cut back, 5 bases at V and 3 bases at J, with 13 bases in the middle. Germline CDR1 reads MNHNS; CDR2 reads SASEGT. The DNA of the CDR3 is TGTGCCAGCAGTTGGGACTTTCCAGACACCGGGGAGCTGTTTTTT. Amino acids: CASSWDFPDTGELFF.

The chain uses TRBV19 and TRBJ2-5, with D perhaps being TRBD1 or TRBD2 (5 bases each). The CDR3 consists of 14 residues. V was pared by 5 bases and J by 5 bases, with 15 bases between. Germline lookup yields CDR1 LNHDA and CDR2 SQIVND (reference sequence). This CDR3 is CASSLGDGMETQYF. Written as DNA, the CDR3 is TGTGCCAGTAGTCTGGGGGATGGTATGGAGACCCAGTACTTC.

V gene TRBV15 combines with J gene TRBJ2-2; D perhaps matches TRBD2 (6 bases). V gave up 7 bases and J gave up 5 bases, with 11 bases separating them. The CDR3 sequence is 13 residues long. Per germline, CDR1 LNHNV and CDR2 YYDKDF (reference sequence). The CDR3 coding sequence is TGTGCCACCAAGCTAGCGCCTACCGGGGAGCTGTTTTTT. Translating it yields CATKLAPTGELFF.

The chain recombines TRBV27 with TRBJ1-2; possible D gene TRBD1, 6 bases. The V end was cut by 2 bases, the J end by 8 bases, with 18 bases between. Per germline, CDR1 MNHEY and CDR2 SMNVEV (reference sequence). The CDR3 sequence is 15 residues long. The CDR3 nucleotides read TGTGCCAGCAGTTTAAATGCGGGGGGCGCGAGCGGCTACACCTTC. This sequence encodes CASSLNAGGASGYTF.

The CDR3 loop reads CASAREGTPSYGYTF. The CDR3 bases are TGTGCCAGCGCACGCGAGGGAACCCCGTCCTATGGCTACACCTTC. The rearrangement joins TRBV5-6 to TRBJ1-2; D unclear. Looked up from germline, CDR1 is SGHDT and CDR2 is YYEEEE. The CDR3 has 15 amino acids. The germline V and J ends were trimmed by 7 bases and 4 bases, with 20 bases remaining between them.

This clone was seen more than once but under ten times. This chain links TRBV25-1 with TRBJ1-2, with D perhaps TRBD1 (5 bases). V lost 1 base and J 0 bases, leaving 9 bases between the germline ends. CDR3 length: 15 amino acids. Looked up from germline, CDR1 is MGHDK and CDR2 is SYGVNS. In DNA form, the CDR3 reads TGTGCCAGCAGTGAATGGGGCAGAACTAACTATGGCTACACCTTC. Its protein product is CASSEWGRTNYGYTF.

This chain connects TRBV5-6 to TRBJ2-4; D tentatively reads TRBD1 or TRBD2 (5 bases each). The CDR3 sequence is 15 residues long. The germline V gene has CDR1 SGHDT and CDR2 YYEEEE. The V and J ends lost 4 bases and 9 bases respectively, with 20 bases between them. CDR3 amino acids: CASSLAGTQGGIQYF. CDR3 DNA: TGTGCCAGCAGCCTAGCCGGGACCCAAGGTGGCATTCAGTACTTC.

The rearrangement uses TRBV25-1 and TRBJ1-3; D is perhaps TRBD1 (5 bases). This CDR3 has 13 residues. The germline V gene has CDR1 MGHDK and CDR2 SYGVNS. V was cut by 1 base and J by 4 bases, with 5 bases left in between. In nucleotides, the CDR3 is TGTGCCAGCAGTGAATGGGGGGGAAACACCATATATTTT. It encodes CASSEWGGNTIYF. Drawing the rest from reference TRBV25-1 and TRBJ1-3, the complete variable domain is EADIYQTPRYLVIGTGKKITLECSQTMGHDKMYWYQQDPGMELHLIHYSYGVNSTEKGDLSSESTVSRIRTEHFPLTLESARPSHTSQYLCASSEWGGNTIYFGEGSWLTVV.

The V call is TRBV27, the J call TRBJ2-5, with 9 bases fitting TRBD1. The CDR3 extends over 16 amino acids. Germline assignment: CDR1 MNHEY and CDR2 SMNVEV (reference sequence). V shed 5 bases and J 3 bases; nucleotides not matched to a gene: 10. The CDR3 nucleotides read TGTGCCAGCAGTCCACTAGGGGGGACAGGGAAAGAGACCCAGTACTTC. This encodes CASSPLGGTGKETQYF.

The rearrangement links TRBV13 to TRBJ2-1; 11 bases match TRBD2. Germline V gives CDR1 PRHDT, CDR2 FYEKMQ (reference sequence). This CDR3 contains 18 residues. J was trimmed by 4 bases and V by 2 bases; bases with no gene match: 10. The CDR3 spells CASSLSQTSGMGYNEQFF. The DNA for the CDR3 is TGTGCCAGCAGCTTATCTCAGACTAGCGGGATGGGATACAATGAGCAGTTCTTC.

This sequence joins TRBV6-6 and TRBJ2-7; a weak D match, TRBD2 (5 bases). Between the trimmed V and J ends, which lost 0 bases and 2 bases, there was a span of 11 bases. Germline loops: CDR1 MNHNY, CDR2 SVGAGI (reference sequence). This CDR3 spans 15 amino acids. CDR3 amino acids: CASSYSDGNAYEQYF. The DNA for the CDR3 is TGTGCCAGCAGTTACTCAGACGGGAATGCCTACGAGCAGTACTTC.

The rearrangement links TRBV14 to TRBJ2-1; D possibly uses TRBD1 or TRBD2 (5 bases each). This CDR3 comprises 14 residues. V lost 3 bases and J 5 bases, leaving 11 bases between the germline ends. Germline V gene data show CDR1 as SGHDN and CDR2 as FVKESK. The CDR3 here is CASSHHGAHNEQFF. The CDR3 nucleotides read TGTGCCAGCAGCCACCACGGGGCCCACAATGAGCAGTTCTTC.

The chain employs TRBV7-8 and TRBJ1-1, with D unclear. Per germline, CDR1 SGHVS and CDR2 FQNEAQ. This CDR3 contains 12 residues. V was cut by 3 bases and J by 5 bases, with 7 bases left in between. The CDR3 protein is CASSFHGTEAFF. CDR3 DNA: TGTGCCAGCAGCTTTCATGGGACTGAAGCTTTCTTT.

This clone was picked up one time. The chain couples TRBV6-1 to TRBJ1-1; a weak D match, TRBD1 (5 bases). Per the germline V gene, CDR1 is MNHNS and CDR2 is SASEGT. Trimming removed 4 bases at V and 5 bases at J, with 11 bases between. The CDR3 contains 13 residues. CDR3 loop: CASSGPGLTEAFF. DNA of the CDR3: TGTGCCAGCAGTGGCCCGGGACTGACTGAAGCTTTCTTT.

The rearrangement joins TRBV25-1 to TRBJ2-1; 7 nucleotides align to TRBD2. This CDR3 region has 13 residues. Germline-derived CDR1 and CDR2 are MGHDK and SYGVNS. J was trimmed by 9 bases and V by 1 base; bases with no gene match: 3. The CDR3 DNA reads TGTGCCAGCAGTGAATCGGGCGGGAGTGAGCAGTTCTTC. This gives the protein CASSESGGSEQFF.

This chain connects TRBV28 to TRBJ2-7; 7 bases agree with TRBD1. The V and J ends lost 7 bases and 2 bases, in that order; junction bases with no gene match: 14. There are 16 residues in the CDR3. Germline CDR1 MDHEN, CDR2 SYDVKM. The CDR3 sequence: CASTAASGGSAYEQYF. DNA of the CDR3: TGTGCCAGCACAGCCGCTTCAGGGGGATCGGCCTACGAGCAGTACTTC.

The genes are TRBV28 and TRBJ1-5; no clear D. Trimming stripped 6 bases from V and 4 bases from J, with 7 bases between. Germline V CDR1 and CDR2: MDHEN, SYDVKM. The length of the CDR3 is 12 residues. The CDR3 loop is CASRDGNQPQHF. DNA of the CDR3: TGTGCCAGCAGAGACGGTAATCAGCCCCAGCATTTT. Complete variable domain (other parts from reference TRBV28 and TRBJ1-5): DVKVTQSSRYLVKRTGEKVFLECVQDMDHENMFWYRQDPGLGLRLIYFSYDVKMKEKGDIPEGYSVSREKKERFSLILESASTNQTSMYLCASRDGNQPQHFGDGTRLSIL.

The chain combines TRBV5-1 with TRBJ2-1, with TRBD2 matching 7 bases. This CDR3 has 16 residues. The trim removed 0 bases at V and 7 bases at J, leaving 10 bases unmatched. CDR1 and CDR2 (germline): SGHRS, YFSETQ. DNA for the CDR3: TGCGCCAGCAGCTTGGAACCAGCGGGAACTATAAATGAGCAGTTCTTC. Amino acids: CASSLEPAGTINEQFF.

The rearrangement joins TRBV6-7 to TRBJ1-4, with TRBD1 identical over 7 bases. TRBV6-7 is designated an ORF whose function remains uncertain. V trimming: 6 bases; J trimming: 7 bases; junction bases outside the gene matches: 14. The CDR3 totals 16 residues. CDR3 amino acids: CASSCSMDRRGEKLFF. The CDR3 nucleotides are TGTGCCAGCAGCTGTTCCATGGACAGGAGAGGTGAAAAACTGTTTTTT.